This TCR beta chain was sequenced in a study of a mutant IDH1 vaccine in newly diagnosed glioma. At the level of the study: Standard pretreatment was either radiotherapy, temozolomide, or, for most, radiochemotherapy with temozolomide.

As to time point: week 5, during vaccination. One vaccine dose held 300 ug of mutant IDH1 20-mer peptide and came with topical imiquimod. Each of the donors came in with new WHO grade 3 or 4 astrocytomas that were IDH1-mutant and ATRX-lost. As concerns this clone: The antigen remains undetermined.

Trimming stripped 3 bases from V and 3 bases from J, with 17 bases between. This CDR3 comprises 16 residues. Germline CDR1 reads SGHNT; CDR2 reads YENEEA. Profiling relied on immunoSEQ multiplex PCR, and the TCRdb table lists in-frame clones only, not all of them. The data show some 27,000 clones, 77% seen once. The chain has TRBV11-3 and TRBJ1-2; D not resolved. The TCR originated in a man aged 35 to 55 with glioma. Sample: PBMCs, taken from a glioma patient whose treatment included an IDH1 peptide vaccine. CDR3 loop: CASSFKITESYYGYTF. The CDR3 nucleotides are TGTGCCAGCAGCTTTAAGATTACAGAGTCCTACTATGGCTACACCTTC.